These T cell receptor beta chains were read from a single sample in a study of cytomegalovirus exposure and HLA in healthy donors. The table came from immunoSEQ multiplex PCR; TCRdb's copy has only in-frame clones and leaves some out. The data contain 75,000 to 90,000 clones, over 9% of them singletons. The source material was PBMCs. These receptors were collected from a man in his 60s in good health and CMV-seropositive. The CDR3 runs from the conserved cysteine through the conserved F or W. D genes are given only for firm matches. The size entry is marked missing in some rows and otherwise reads once, few, many or a size class.

DNA: TGTGCCAGCAGCTTAGTTCAGGGGAAAGAAGCTTTCTTT; CDR3: CASSLVQGKEAFF; V: TRBV7-2; size: .; J: TRBJ1-1; D: .
DNA: TGTGCCACCAAACAGGGGGGGAGTGGCAATCAGCCCCAGCATTTT; CDR3: CATKQGGSGNQPQHF; V: TRBV6-5; size: .; J: TRBJ1-5; D: TRBD1
DNA: TGTGCCTGGAGTCGAGGCGAGACCCAGTACTTC; CDR3: CAWSRGETQYF; V: TRBV30; size: .; J: TRBJ2-5; D: .
DNA: TGTGCCAGCAGCTTGGGCAGCTCCTACAATGAGCAGTTCTTC; CDR3: CASSLGSSYNEQFF; V: TRBV5-4; size: .; J: TRBJ2-1; D: .
DNA: TGCAGCGTTGACCTTGGGCTGAATTATGGCTACACCTTC; CDR3: CSVDLGLNYGYTF; V: TRBV29-1; size: few; J: TRBJ1-2; D: .
DNA: TGTGCCTGGAGGCAGGATAATGAGCAGTTCTTC; CDR3: CAWRQDNEQFF; V: TRBV30; size: few; J: TRBJ2-1; D: .
DNA: TGTGCCAGCAGCCCCCCCGGGTGGAACACTGAAGCTTTCTTT; CDR3: CASSPPGWNTEAFF; V: TRBV7-9; size: .; J: TRBJ1-1; D: .
DNA: TGCGCCAGCAGCCAAGATAGAATGGCAGCGGGGGAGCTGTTTTTT; CDR3: CASSQDRMAAGELFF; V: TRBV4-1; size: few; J: TRBJ2-2; D: .
DNA: TGCAGCGTTCGGGTCTACAATGAGCAGTTCTTC; CDR3: CSVRVYNEQFF; V: TRBV29-1; size: .; J: TRBJ2-1; D: .
DNA: TGTGCCAGCAGCTTAGCGGGGGGGACCTACAATGAGCAGTTCTTC; CDR3: CASSLAGGTYNEQFF; V: TRBV7-6; size: .; J: TRBJ2-1; D: TRBD2
DNA: TGTGCCTGGAGCCGGGACACCAATCGGCCTGAAGCTTTCTTT; CDR3: CAWSRDTNRPEAFF; V: TRBV30; size: few; J: TRBJ1-1; D: .
DNA: TGTGCTAGCAGCTTAGCAAGACAGGGGGAGACCCAGTACTTC; CDR3: CASSLARQGETQYF; V: TRBV7-7; size: few; J: TRBJ2-5; D: TRBD1
DNA: TGCGCCAGCAGCCAAGTGATCCACGGGGGAGGCTCTGCAACTAATGAAAAACTGTTTTTT; CDR3: CASSQVIHGGGSATNEKLFF; V: TRBV4-1; size: few; J: TRBJ1-4; D: .
DNA: TGTGCCAGCACCGAGGGAGTAGCGGGGCCTCCGGGCGAGCAGTACTTC; CDR3: CASTEGVAGPPGEQYF; V: TRBV6-4; size: few; J: TRBJ2-7; D: TRBD2
DNA: TGTGCCAGCAGTGAAGTGGCAGGGAGGCGGCAAGAGACCCAGTACTTC; CDR3: CASSEVAGRRQETQYF; V: TRBV6-1; size: few; J: TRBJ2-5; D: .
DNA: TGTGCCAGCAGCTTAGGACTAGCGGGGGGCGTGATGGAGACCCAGTACTTC; CDR3: CASSLGLAGGVMETQYF; V: TRBV11-2; size: .; J: TRBJ2-5; D: TRBD2
DNA: TGTGCCAGTACCCTCGGACAGGGCCGATATGGCTACACCTTC; CDR3: CASTLGQGRYGYTF; V: TRBV19; size: .; J: TRBJ1-2; D: TRBD1